This T cell receptor (beta chain) came from a study of shared clonotypes between healthy human individuals. In germline, CDR1 is SGHTA, CDR2 FQGNSA. This CDR3 has 15 residues. V was shortened by 0 bases and J by 6 bases, with 12 bases between the two germline ends. It was across several immunoSEQ plates that each subset's genomic DNA was evenly split. Sorted-subset replicate PCR reactions were performed with about 210 ng DNA, corresponding to some 32,000 T cell genomes. Some clones are missing from TCRdb's copy, which holds only in-frame ones; the method was immunoSEQ multiplex PCR. This repertoire shows 2,500,000 or so clones, roughly 93% found once; its top ten account for 0.36%.

The sample was naive CD4+ T cells from PBMCs. The subset is: CD45RA+ positively selected. This rearrangement joins TRBV7-2 to TRBJ2-1; D tentatively fits TRBD1 or TRBD2 (5 bases each). The sequence came from a man aged 18-30 years in good health. Some clones in this sample may be carry-over from other donors' samples. The CDR3 nucleotides are TGTGCCAGCAGCTTAGCGGGGACCACCACCAATGAGCAGTTCTTC. The encoded protein is CASSLAGTTTNEQFF.